Listed below are T cell receptor beta chains from one sample, sequenced in a study of cytomegalovirus exposure and HLA in healthy donors. The assay was immunoSEQ multiplex PCR, and TCRdb's table has in-frame clones only and misses some. Here the sample table reports roughly 76,000 clones. Sequencing was performed on PBMCs. Receptor source: a female donor in good health and CMV-seropositive. Both conserved end residues are part of each CDR3. Each record gives: J gene, V gene, D gene, CDR3 DNA, CDR3 protein. D genes are given only for firm matches.

TRBJ2-2 | TRBV9 | TRBD2 | TGTGCCAGCAGCGTACTGGCGGGGGGCAACACCGGGGAGCTGTTTTTT | CASSVLAGGNTGELFF
TRBJ1-2 | TRBV30 | TRBD1 | TGTGCCTGGGGACAGGGGATCGGCTACACCTTC | CAWGQGIGYTF
TRBJ1-4 | TRBV30 | . | TGTGCCTGCCCGGGAAATGAAAAACTGTTTTTT | CACPGNEKLFF
TRBJ2-3 | TRBV19 | . | TGTGCCAGTAGTATTTCGGTAGATACGCAGTATTTT | CASSISVDTQYF
TRBJ2-7 | TRBV4-3 | . | TGCGCCAGCAGCCAAGGTTTTAGGAGCAAACGCTACGAGCAGTACTTC | CASSQGFRSKRYEQYF
TRBJ2-1 | TRBV28 | TRBD2 | TGTGCCAGCAGAAAGACCGGGGGGGGGCTAGAGCAGTTCTTC | CASRKTGGGLEQFF
TRBJ2-7 | TRBV4-2 | TRBD2 | TGTGCCAGCAGCCAAAGCCCGGGACTAGCGGGAGGCTCCTACGAGCAGTACTTC | CASSQSPGLAGGSYEQYF
TRBJ2-7 | TRBV14 | TRBD2 | TGTGCCAGCAGCCAAGATCCCTTAGGGATTCCGGGACTAGCCTTCTTCTACGAGCAGTACTTC | CASSQDPLGIPGLAFFYEQYF
TRBJ2-5 | TRBV29-1 | TRBD2 | TGCAGCGTTGAACCACTAGCGGGAGAGGGAGAGACCCAGTACTTC | CSVEPLAGEGETQYF
TRBJ1-5 | TRBV6-5 | . | TGTGCCAGCAGCCCCACTTTGAGGGGCAATCAGCCCCAGCATTTT | CASSPTLRGNQPQHF
TRBJ2-7 | TRBV6-5 | TRBD2 | TGTGCCAGCAGGAAGCGGGAGACGGTCTACGAGCAGTACTTC | CASRKRETVYEQYF
TRBJ2-3 | TRBV7-3 | TRBD1 | TGTGCCAGCAGCTCCTCGGGACAGGGAACAGATACGCAGTATTTT | CASSSSGQGTDTQYF
TRBJ1-2 | TRBV10-1 | TRBD1 | TGCGCCAGCAGTGAGTCGAGACAGGGGGCTGTTCATGGCTACACCTTC | CASSESRQGAVHGYTF
TRBJ1-1 | TRBV7-8 | TRBD1 | TGTGCCAGCAGCTCACAGGGGGTGTTGGGCACTGAAGCTTTCTTT | CASSSQGVLGTEAFF
TRBJ1-2 | TRBV7-9 | TRBD1 | TGTGCCAGCAGCACGACGGGACAGGGAGAGAATGGCTACACCTTC | CASSTTGQGENGYTF
TRBJ2-2 | TRBV5-1 | TRBD2 | TGCGCCAGCAGCTTGGTCCCCGGGACTAGCGGGGAGCTGTTTTTT | CASSLVPGTSGELFF
TRBJ2-7 | TRBV6-1 | TRBD1 | TGTGCCGCAAGCAGGGCACAGGGGGCCGACGAGCAGTACTTC | CAASRAQGADEQYF